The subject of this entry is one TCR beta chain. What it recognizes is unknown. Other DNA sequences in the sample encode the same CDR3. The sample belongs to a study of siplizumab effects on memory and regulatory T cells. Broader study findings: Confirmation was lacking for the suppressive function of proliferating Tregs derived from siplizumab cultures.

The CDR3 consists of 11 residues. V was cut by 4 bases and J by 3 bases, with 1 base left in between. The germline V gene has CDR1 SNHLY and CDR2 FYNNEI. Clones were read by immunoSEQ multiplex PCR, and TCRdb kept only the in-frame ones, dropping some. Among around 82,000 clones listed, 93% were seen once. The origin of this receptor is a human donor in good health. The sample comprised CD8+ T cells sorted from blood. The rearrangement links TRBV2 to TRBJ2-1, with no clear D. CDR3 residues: CASSGYNEQFF. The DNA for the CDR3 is TGTGCCAGCAGTGGCTACAATGAGCAGTTCTTC.